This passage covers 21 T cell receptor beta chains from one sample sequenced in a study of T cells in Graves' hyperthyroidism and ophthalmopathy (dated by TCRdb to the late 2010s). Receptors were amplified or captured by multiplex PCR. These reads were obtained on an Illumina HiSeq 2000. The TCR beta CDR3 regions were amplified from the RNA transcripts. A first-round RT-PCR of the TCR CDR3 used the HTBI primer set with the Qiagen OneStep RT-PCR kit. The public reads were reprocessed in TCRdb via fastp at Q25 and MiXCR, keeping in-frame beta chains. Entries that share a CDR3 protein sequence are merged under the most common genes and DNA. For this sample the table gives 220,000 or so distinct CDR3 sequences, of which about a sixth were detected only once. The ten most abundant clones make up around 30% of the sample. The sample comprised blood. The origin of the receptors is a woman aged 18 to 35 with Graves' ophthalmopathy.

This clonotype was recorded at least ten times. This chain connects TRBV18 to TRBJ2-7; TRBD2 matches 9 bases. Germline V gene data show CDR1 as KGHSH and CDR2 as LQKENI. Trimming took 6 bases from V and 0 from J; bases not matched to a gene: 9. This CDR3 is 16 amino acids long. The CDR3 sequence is CASSPGTSRSSYEQYF. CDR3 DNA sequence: TGTGCCAGCTCCCCGGGGACTAGCCGGAGCTCCTACGAGCAGTACTTC. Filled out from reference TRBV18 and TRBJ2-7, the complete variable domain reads NAGVMQNPRHLVRRRGQEARLRCSPMKGHSHVYWYRQLPEEGLKFMVYLQKENIIDESGMPKERFSAEFPKEGPSILRIQQVVRGDSAAYFCASSPGTSRSSYEQYFGPGTRLTVT.

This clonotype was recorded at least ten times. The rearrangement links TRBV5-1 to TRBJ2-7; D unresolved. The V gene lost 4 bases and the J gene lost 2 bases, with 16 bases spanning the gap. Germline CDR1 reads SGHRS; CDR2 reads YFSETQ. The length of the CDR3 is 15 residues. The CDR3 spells CASSPQPDTTYEQYF. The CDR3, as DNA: TGCGCCAGCAGCCCCCAGCCAGACACTACCTACGAGCAGTACTTC.

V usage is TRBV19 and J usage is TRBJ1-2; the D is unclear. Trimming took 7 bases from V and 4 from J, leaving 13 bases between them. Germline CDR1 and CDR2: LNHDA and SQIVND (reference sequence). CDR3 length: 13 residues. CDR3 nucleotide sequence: TGTGCCAGTAAACGAGACGGACTCTATGGCTACACCTTC. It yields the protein CASKRDGLYGYTF.

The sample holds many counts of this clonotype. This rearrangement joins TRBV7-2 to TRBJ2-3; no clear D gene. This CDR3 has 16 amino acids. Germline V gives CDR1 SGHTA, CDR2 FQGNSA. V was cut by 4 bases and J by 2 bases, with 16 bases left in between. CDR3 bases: TGTGCCAGCAGCTCCATCGCGTACCGCTCCACAGATACGCAGTATTTT. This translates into CASSSIAYRSTDTQYF.

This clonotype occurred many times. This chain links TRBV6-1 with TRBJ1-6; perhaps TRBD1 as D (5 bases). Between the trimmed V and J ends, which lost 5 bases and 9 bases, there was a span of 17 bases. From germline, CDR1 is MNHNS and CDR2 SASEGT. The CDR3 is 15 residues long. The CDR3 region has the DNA TGTGCCAGCAGTCCCACGGTGGGGGACGGTTCACCCCTCCACTTT. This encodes CASSPTVGDGSPLHF.

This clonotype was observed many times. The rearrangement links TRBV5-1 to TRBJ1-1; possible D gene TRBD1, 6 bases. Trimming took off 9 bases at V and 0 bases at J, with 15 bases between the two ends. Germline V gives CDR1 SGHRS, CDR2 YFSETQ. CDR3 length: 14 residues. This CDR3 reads CATRRDNMNTEAFF. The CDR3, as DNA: TGCGCCACCCGACGGGACAACATGAACACTGAAGCTTTCTTT. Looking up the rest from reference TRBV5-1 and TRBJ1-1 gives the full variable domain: KAGVTQTPRYLIKTRGQQVTLSCSPISGHRSVSWYQQTPGQGLQFLFEYFSETQRNKGNFPGRFSGRQFSNSRSEMNVSTLELGDSALYLCATRRDNMNTEAFFGQGTRLTVV.

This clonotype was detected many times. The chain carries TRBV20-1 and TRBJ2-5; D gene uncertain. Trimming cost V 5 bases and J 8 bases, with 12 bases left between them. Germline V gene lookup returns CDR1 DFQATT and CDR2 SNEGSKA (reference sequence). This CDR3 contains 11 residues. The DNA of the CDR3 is TGCAGTGCTGGACCCACGGACACCCAGTACTTC. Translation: CSAGPTDTQYF.

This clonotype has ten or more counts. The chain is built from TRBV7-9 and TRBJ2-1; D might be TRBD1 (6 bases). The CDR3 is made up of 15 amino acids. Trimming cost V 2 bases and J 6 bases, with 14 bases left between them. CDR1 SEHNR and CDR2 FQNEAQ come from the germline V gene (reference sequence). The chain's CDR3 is CASSLIVRGSNEQFF. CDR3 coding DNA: TGTGCCAGCAGCTTAATTGTCAGGGGCAGCAATGAGCAGTTCTTC.

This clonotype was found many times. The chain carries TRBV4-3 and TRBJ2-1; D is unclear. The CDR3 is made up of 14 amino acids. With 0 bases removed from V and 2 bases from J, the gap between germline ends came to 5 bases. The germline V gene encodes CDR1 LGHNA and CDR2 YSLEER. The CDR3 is CASSQDTPYNEQFF. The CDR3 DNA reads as TGCGCCAGCAGCCAAGACACCCCCTACAATGAGCAGTTCTTC.

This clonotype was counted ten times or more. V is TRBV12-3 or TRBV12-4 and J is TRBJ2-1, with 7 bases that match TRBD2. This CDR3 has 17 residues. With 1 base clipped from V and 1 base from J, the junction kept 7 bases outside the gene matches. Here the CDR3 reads CASSLGPWGGSYNEQFF. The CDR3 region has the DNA TGTGCCAGCAGTTTAGGCCCCTGGGGGGGGTCCTACAATGAGCAGTTCTTC.

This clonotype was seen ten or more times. The CDR3 region has the DNA TGCAGTGCTAGGGACAGGGGTAATCAGCCCCAGCATTTT. Translated, it gives CSARDRGNQPQHF. This chain uses TRBV20-1 with TRBJ1-5; 9 positions agree with TRBD1. Germline V gene lookup returns CDR1 DFQATT and CDR2 SNEGSKA (reference sequence). The CDR3 runs to 13 residues. V lost 3 bases, J lost 4 bases, and 1 base stayed unmatched.

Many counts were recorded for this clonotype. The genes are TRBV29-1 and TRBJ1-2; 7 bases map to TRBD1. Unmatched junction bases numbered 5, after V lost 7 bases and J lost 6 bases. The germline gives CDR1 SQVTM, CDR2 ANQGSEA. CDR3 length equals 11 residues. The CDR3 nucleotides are TGCAGCGGTCTGACAGGGAATGGCTACACCTTC. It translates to CSGLTGNGYTF.

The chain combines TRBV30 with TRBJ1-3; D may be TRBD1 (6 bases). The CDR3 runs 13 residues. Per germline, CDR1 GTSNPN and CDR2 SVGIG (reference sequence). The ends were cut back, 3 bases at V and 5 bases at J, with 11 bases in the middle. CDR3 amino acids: CAWRKGERNTIYF. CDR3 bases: TGTGCCTGGAGAAAGGGGGAGAGAAACACCATATATTTT.

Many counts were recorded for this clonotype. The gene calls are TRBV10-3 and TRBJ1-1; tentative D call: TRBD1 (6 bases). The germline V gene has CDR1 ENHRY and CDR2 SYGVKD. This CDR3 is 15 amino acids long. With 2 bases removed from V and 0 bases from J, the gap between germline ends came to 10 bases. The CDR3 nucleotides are TGTGCCATCAGTGAGCGGGACACATTGAACACTGAAGCTTTCTTT. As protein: CAISERDTLNTEAFF.

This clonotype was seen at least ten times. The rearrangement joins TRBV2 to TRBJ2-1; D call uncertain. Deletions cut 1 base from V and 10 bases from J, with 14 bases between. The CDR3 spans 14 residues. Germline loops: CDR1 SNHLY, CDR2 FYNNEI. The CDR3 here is CASSEGEGGREQFF. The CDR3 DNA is TGTGCCAGCAGTGAAGGCGAAGGCGGAAGGGAGCAGTTCTTC.

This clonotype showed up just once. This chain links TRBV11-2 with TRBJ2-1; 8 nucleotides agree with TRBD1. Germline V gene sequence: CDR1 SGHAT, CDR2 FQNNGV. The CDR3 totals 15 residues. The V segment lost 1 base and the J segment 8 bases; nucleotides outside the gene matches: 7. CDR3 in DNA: TGTGCCAGCAGCTTAGGGCAGGGGGCAATGGATGAGCAGTTCTTC. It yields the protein CASSLGQGAMDEQFF. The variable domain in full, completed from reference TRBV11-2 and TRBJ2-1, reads EAGVAQSPRYKIIEKRQSVAFWCNPISGHATLYWYQQILGQGPKLLIQFQNNGVVDDSQLPKDRFSAERLKGVDSTLKIQPAKLEDSAVYLCASSLGQGAMDEQFFGPGTRLTVL.

CDR3 amino acids: CASSSQVQETQYF. CDR3 sequence (DNA): TGTGCCAGCAGCTCACAGGTCCAAGAGACCCAGTACTTC. The chain uses TRBV5-8 and TRBJ2-5; the D gene is possibly TRBD1 (5 bases). The V gene's germline CDR1 is SGHTS and CDR2 YDEGEE. V shed 3 bases and J shed 1 base, with 7 bases lying between them. There are 13 residues in the CDR3.

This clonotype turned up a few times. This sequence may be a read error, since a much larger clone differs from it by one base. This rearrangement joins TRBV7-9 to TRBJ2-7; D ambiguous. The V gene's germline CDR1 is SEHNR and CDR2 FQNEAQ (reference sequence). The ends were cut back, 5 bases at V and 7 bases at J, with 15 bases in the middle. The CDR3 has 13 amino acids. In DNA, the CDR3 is TGTGCCAGCAGCCCCCGGACCGGAAATGAGCAGTACTTC. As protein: CASSPRTGNEQYF. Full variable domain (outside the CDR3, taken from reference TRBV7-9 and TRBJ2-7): DTGVSQNPRHKITKRGQNVTFRCDPISEHNRLYWYRQTLGQGPEFLTYFQNEAQLEKSRLLSDRFSAERPKGSFSTLEIQRTEQGDSAMYLCASSPRTGNEQYFGPGTRLTVT.

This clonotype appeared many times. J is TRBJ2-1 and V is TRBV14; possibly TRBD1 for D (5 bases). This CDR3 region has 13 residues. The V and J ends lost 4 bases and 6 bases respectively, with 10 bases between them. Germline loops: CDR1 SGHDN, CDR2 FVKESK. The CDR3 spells CASSRAGFNEQFF. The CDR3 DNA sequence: TGTGCCAGCAGCCGAGCAGGGTTCAATGAGCAGTTCTTC.

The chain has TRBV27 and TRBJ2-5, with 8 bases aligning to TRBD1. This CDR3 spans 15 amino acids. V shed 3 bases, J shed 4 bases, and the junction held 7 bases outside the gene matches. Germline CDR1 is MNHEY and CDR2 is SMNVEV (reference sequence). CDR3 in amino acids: CASSLWAGGPETQYF. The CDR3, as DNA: TGTGCCAGCAGTTTGTGGGCAGGGGGCCCAGAGACCCAGTACTTC.

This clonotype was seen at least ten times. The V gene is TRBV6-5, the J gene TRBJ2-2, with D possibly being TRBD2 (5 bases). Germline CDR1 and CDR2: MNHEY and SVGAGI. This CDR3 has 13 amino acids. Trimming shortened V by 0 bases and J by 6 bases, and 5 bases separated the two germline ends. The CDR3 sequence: CASSYSEAGELFF. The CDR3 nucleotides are TGTGCCAGCAGTTACTCGGAGGCCGGGGAGCTGTTTTTT.